One sample yielded the 21 T cell receptor beta chains listed below, sequenced in a study of siplizumab effects on memory and regulatory T cells. Clones were read by immunoSEQ multiplex PCR, and TCRdb kept only the in-frame ones, dropping some. The sample has approximately 92,000 clones, just under 95% seen once. Sequenced input: non-Treg CD4+ T cells sorted from blood. Receptor source: a human donor in good health.

This chain joins TRBV5-4 and TRBJ1-3; D remains unclear. CDR1 is SGHNT, CDR2 YYREEE, per germline (reference sequence). The CDR3 runs 12 residues. V gave up 4 bases and J gave up 2 bases, with 4 bases separating them. CDR3 DNA: TGTGCCAGCAGCGAGCCTGGAAACACCATATATTTT. Amino acid sequence: CASSEPGNTIYF. Full variable domain (missing parts from reference TRBV5-4 and TRBJ1-3): ETGVTQSPTHLIKTRGQQVTLRCSSQSGHNTVSWYQQALGQGPQFIFQYYREEENGRGNFPPRFSGLQFPNYSSELNVNALELDDSALYLCASSEPGNTIYFGEGSWLTVV.

This clone has just one count. The chain combines TRBV28 with TRBJ1-5; D perhaps matches TRBD1 (5 bases). In germline, CDR1 is MDHEN, CDR2 SYDVKM. This CDR3 comprises 15 residues. V lost 4 bases to trimming and J lost 1 base, with 11 bases between them. CDR3 loop: CASSYHRDSNQPQHF. The DNA for the CDR3 is TGTGCCAGCAGTTATCACCGGGACAGCAATCAGCCCCAGCATTTT. The whole variable domain, filled in from reference TRBV28 and TRBJ1-5, reads DVKVTQSSRYLVKRTGEKVFLECVQDMDHENMFWYRQDPGLGLRLIYFSYDVKMKEKGDIPEGYSVSREKKERFSLILESASTNQTSMYLCASSYHRDSNQPQHFGDGTRLSIL.

The rearrangement uses TRBV5-1 and TRBJ2-1; D gene unclear. The CDR3 sequence is 17 residues long. The V gene's germline CDR1 is SGHRS and CDR2 YFSETQ. Trimming shortened V by 1 base and J by 9 bases, and 23 bases separated the two germline ends. CDR3 in amino acids: CASSLTSVGTMLGEQFF. CDR3 nucleotides: TGCGCCAGCAGCTTGACCTCAGTGGGAACAATGCTTGGTGAGCAGTTCTTC.

The J gene is TRBJ2-7, the V gene TRBV5-1; D is possibly TRBD1 (6 bases). CDR1 is SGHRS, CDR2 YFSETQ, per germline. CDR3 size: 12 residues. Trimming pared 0 bases from V and 9 bases from J, leaving 10 bases between. The CDR3 loop reads CASSLGGQVQYF. CDR3 in DNA: TGCGCCAGCAGCTTGGGGGGGCAGGTGCAGTACTTC.

The chain combines TRBV28 with TRBJ2-3; perhaps D is TRBD1 or TRBD2 (5 bases each). The CDR3 spans 13 residues. Germline loops: CDR1 MDHEN, CDR2 SYDVKM. Trimming stripped 5 bases from V and 6 bases from J, with 12 bases between. The CDR3 reads CASSPTGTDTQYF. DNA for the CDR3: TGTGCCAGCAGTCCTACGGGGACGGATACGCAGTATTTT.

The rearrangement uses TRBV5-1 and TRBJ2-3; D may be TRBD2 (5 bases). Germline V gene lookup returns CDR1 SGHRS and CDR2 YFSETQ. V was pared by 3 bases and J by 4 bases, with 18 bases between. The CDR3 is made up of 16 amino acids. The DNA of the CDR3 is TGCGCCAGCAGCTCCAAAACCGGTTACGGGGCAGATACGCAGTATTTT. It is translated as CASSSKTGYGADTQYF.

V usage is TRBV5-6 and J usage is TRBJ2-2, with D perhaps matching TRBD1 (6 bases). Germline V gene lookup returns CDR1 SGHDT and CDR2 YYEEEE. This CDR3 has 15 amino acids. V was shortened by 4 bases and J by 3 bases, with 13 bases between the two germline ends. CDR3 DNA: TGTGCCAGCAGCCGTACAGGGTGGGACACCGGGGAGCTGTTTTTT. Amino acid sequence: CASSRTGWDTGELFF.

The chain carries TRBV5-1 and TRBJ2-5; 11 bases align to TRBD2. The J call may not be correct, given that the DNA end is closer to TRBJ2-7. The CDR3 spans 16 residues. Looked up from germline, CDR1 is SGHRS and CDR2 is YFSETQ. CDR3 coding DNA: TGCGCCAGCAGCTGGGGTCAACTAGCGGGAGTCCCCGAGCAGTACTTC. The encoded protein is CASSWGQLAGVPEQYF.

This chain uses TRBV6-5 with TRBJ2-3; 7 nucleotides match TRBD1. CDR3 size: 14 residues. The V gene's germline CDR1 is MNHEY and CDR2 SVGAGI. J lost 4 bases, V lost 10 bases, and 11 bases had no gene match. The CDR3 DNA reads as TGTGCCACCACCGATACAGGGGAATCAGATACGCAGTATTTT. Its translation is CATTDTGESDTQYF.

The rearrangement links TRBV29-1 to TRBJ2-7; a weak D match, TRBD2 (5 bases). Germline loops: CDR1 SQVTM, CDR2 ANQGSEA. V was pared by 7 bases and J by 7 bases, with 14 bases between. CDR3 length equals 11 residues. The DNA of the CDR3 is TGCAGCGCCTCTTTTGGCGGGGAGCAGTACTTC. It yields the protein CSASFGGEQYF.

V is TRBV5-5 and J is TRBJ1-1; 9 bases map to TRBD1. Germline V gene lookup returns CDR1 SGHKS and CDR2 YYEKEE (reference sequence). V lost 3 bases to trimming and J lost 1 base; unmatched junction nucleotides: 1. The CDR3 covers 14 residues. The CDR3 reads CASSWGQGNTEAFF. CDR3 bases: TGTGCCAGCAGCTGGGGACAGGGGAACACTGAAGCTTTCTTT.

CDR3 loop: CASVFQGNTEAFF. CDR3 nucleotide sequence: TGTGCCAGCGTTTTTCAGGGGAACACTGAAGCTTTCTTT. The V and J genes are TRBV2 and TRBJ1-1; D may be TRBD1 (5 bases). V was clipped by 8 bases and J by 1 base, with 11 bases between them. CDR1 and CDR2 from the germline V gene are SNHLY and FYNNEI. The CDR3 has 13 residues.

The chain has TRBV18 and TRBJ2-1, with no clear D. The CDR3 is made up of 13 amino acids. Looked up from germline, CDR1 is KGHSH and CDR2 is LQKENI. Trimming cost V 0 bases and J 8 bases, with 8 bases left between them. The DNA for the CDR3 is TGTGCCAGCTCACCACCACAGCTCTATGAGCAGTTCTTC. This codes for CASSPPQLYEQFF.

This rearrangement joins TRBV5-1 to TRBJ2-1; 11 nucleotides match TRBD1. The CDR3 is made up of 19 amino acids. Germline CDR1 SGHRS, CDR2 YFSETQ. Trimming removed 4 bases from V and 0 bases from J; junction bases left unmatched: 12. The CDR3 DNA follows: TGCGCCAGCAGCGCTAGGACAGGGGGCGATCGTCCCTCCTACAATGAGCAGTTCTTC. Translated: CASSARTGGDRPSYNEQFF.

This rearrangement joins TRBV21-1 to TRBJ1-4. TRBV21-1 is a listed pseudogene. This CDR3 contains 16 residues. Here the CDR3 DNA reads TGTGCCAGCAGCACAAAGGGGGGGCCTAGTTTCGAAAAACTGTTTTTT. Amino acids: CASSTKGGPSFEKLFF.

V and J are TRBV28 and TRBJ1-5, with 7 bases lining up with TRBD1. The germline V gene has CDR1 MDHEN and CDR2 SYDVKM. V was pared by 6 bases and J by 2 bases, with 4 bases of the junction left unmatched. The CDR3 length is 14 residues. The CDR3, as DNA: TGTGCCAGCAGCAAGGGGGCCGGCAATCAGCCCCAGCATTTT. Amino acids: CASSKGAGNQPQHF. The full variable domain, its missing parts supplied by reference TRBV28 and TRBJ1-5, is DVKVTQSSRYLVKRTGEKVFLECVQDMDHENMFWYRQDPGLGLRLIYFSYDVKMKEKGDIPEGYSVSREKKERFSLILESASTNQTSMYLCASSKGAGNQPQHFGDGTRLSIL.

This clone was recorded a few times. The rearrangement links TRBV9 to TRBJ1-3; D not resolved. CDR1 SGDLS and CDR2 YYNGEE come from the germline V gene. Trimming left V 0 bases short and J 0 bases short, with 13 bases between. The CDR3 length is 17 residues. The CDR3 nucleotides are TGTGCCAGCAGCGTAGCGTCGGTTGGCCGCTCTGGAAACACCATATATTTT. It is translated as CASSVASVGRSGNTIYF.

V gene TRBV27 combines with J gene TRBJ1-5; D is uncertain. Germline V gene sequence: CDR1 MNHEY, CDR2 SMNVEV (reference sequence). The CDR3 consists of 14 residues. The V gene lost 4 bases and the J gene lost 0 bases, with 7 bases spanning the gap. This chain's CDR3 is CASSSLNSNQPQHF. The CDR3 DNA sequence: TGTGCCAGCAGTTCGCTGAATAGCAATCAGCCCCAGCATTTT.

The chain has TRBV11-2 and TRBJ2-3; 12 nucleotides align to TRBD2. CDR3 length: 16 residues. V trimming: 5 bases; J trimming: 1 base; junction bases outside the gene matches: 4. Germline V CDR1 and CDR2: SGHAT, FQNNGV. The CDR3 here is CASSTGLAGRTDTQYF. The CDR3 DNA reads as TGTGCCAGCAGCACAGGACTAGCGGGGCGCACAGATACGCAGTATTTT.

The V call is TRBV7-9, the J call TRBJ1-6; TRBD1 matches 8 bases. With V trimmed by 3 bases and J by 7 bases, 11 bases remained unmatched. Germline V lookup: CDR1 SEHNR, CDR2 FQNEAQ (reference sequence). The CDR3 has 17 residues. CDR3 nucleotide sequence: TGTGCCAGCAGCTTTATTTTTTCGGGACAGGAAAATTCACCCCTCCACTTT. It codes for CASSFIFSGQENSPLHF.

The sample holds a few counts of this clone. In DNA form, the CDR3 reads TGCGCCAGCAGCGGACAGGGGCTCTACGAGCAGTACTTC. Translating it yields CASSGQGLYEQYF. This rearrangement joins TRBV5-1 to TRBJ2-7, with 9 bases aligning to TRBD1. The CDR3 runs 13 residues. CDR1 and CDR2 from the germline V gene are SGHRS and YFSETQ. V lost 4 bases, J lost 3 bases, and 2 bases stayed unmatched.